These 23 T cell receptor beta chains originate from one sample sequenced in a study of human T cells and chemical hapten exposure (dated by TCRdb to about 2021). The time point label on this specimen signifies: patch test 1, 2 weeks after DPC sensitization. The label giving this sample's treatment or condition can be read as: therapeutic diphenylcyclopropenone sensitization with weekly scalp DPC. Preparation of the library involved RACE. Sequencer: NextSeq 500. In-frame beta chains were kept once TCRdb had trimmed the public reads at Q25 with fastp and called clones with MiXCR. Rows are combined by CDR3 protein, so each entry shows the most common genes and DNA. The sample table lists 85,000 or so distinct CDR3 sequences, around a tenth of them with a count of one. The ten largest make up around 4.2% of the sample. The sequenced sample was whole blood, obtained in connection with sensitization to the hapten diphenylcyclopropenone (DPC). These receptor sequences come from a woman in her 50s with alopecia areata. Some clones in this sample may be carry-over from other donors' samples.

Only a few counts were recorded for this clonotype. This sequence joins TRBV6-6 and TRBJ1-5; D perhaps matches TRBD1 (5 bases). V shed 2 bases and J shed 7 bases, with 18 bases lying between them. Germline V CDR1 and CDR2: MNHNY, SVGAGI (reference sequence). This CDR3 has 16 amino acids. DNA for the CDR3: TGTGCCAGCAGTTACGGGGCGAGCAGGATGGAGCAGCCCCAGCATTTT. Translating gives CASSYGASRMEQPQHF.

This clonotype was found many times. This chain connects TRBV2 to TRBJ2-5; tentative D call: TRBD1 (6 bases). This CDR3 is 14 amino acids long. Trimming pared 11 bases from V and 9 bases from J, leaving 25 bases between. Germline-derived CDR1 and CDR2 are SNHLY and FYNNEI. CDR3 in DNA: TGTGCCGGGAGACCCTCAGGGGACCCCCGGGCCCAGTACTTC. Translating it yields CAGRPSGDPRAQYF.

As for this clonotype: In this CDR3 the conserved last residue, phenylalanine or tryptophan, is missing, so a read error is likely. The chain employs TRBV18 and TRBJ2-7; D gene uncertain. The CDR3 consists of 15 residues. V shed 3 bases and J shed 3 bases, with 15 bases lying between them. Germline CDR1 reads KGHSH; CDR2 reads LQKENI. The chain's CDR3 is CASSPTRTEYYEQYI. CDR3 bases: TGTGCCAGCTCACCCACCCGGACGGAATACTACGAGCAGTACATC.

This clonotype was observed a handful of times. The J gene is TRBJ1-5, the V gene TRBV9, with D unclear. CDR3 length: 15 residues. V was trimmed by 1 base and J by 0 bases, leaving 8 bases between them. Germline values: CDR1 SGDLS, CDR2 YYNGEE. DNA for the CDR3: TGTGCCAGCAGCGTACGGCCCGATAGCAATCAGCCCCAGCATTTT. Translation: CASSVRPDSNQPQHF.

This rearrangement joins TRBV5-1 to TRBJ2-3; 9 bases map to TRBD1. Germline values: CDR1 SGHRS, CDR2 YFSETQ. J gave up 5 bases and V 0 bases, and 1 base lay outside the gene matches. The CDR3 covers 14 residues. This CDR3 reads CASSLAGQGDTQYF. The CDR3 nucleotides are TGCGCCAGCAGCTTGGCGGGACAGGGAGATACGCAGTATTTT.

This clonotype was counted ten times or more. V gene TRBV7-3 combines with J gene TRBJ2-5; weak D call: TRBD2 (5 bases). The CDR3 is made up of 14 amino acids. Germline loops: CDR1 SGHTA, CDR2 FQGTGA. V lost 5 bases and J lost 4, with 14 bases in between. This CDR3 is CASSPLASTETQYF. The CDR3 DNA reads as TGTGCCAGCAGCCCCTTAGCGAGTACAGAGACCCAGTACTTC.

The rearrangement links TRBV7-9 to TRBJ2-4; D possibly corresponds to TRBD1 (5 bases). Germline V gene lookup returns CDR1 SEHNR and CDR2 FQNEAQ (reference sequence). The ends were cut back, 8 bases at V and 8 bases at J, with 16 bases in the middle. The CDR3 length is 13 residues. CDR3: CASLQGARDIQYF. In nucleotides, the CDR3 is TGTGCCAGCCTCCAGGGTGCAAGGGACATTCAGTACTTC.

The chain carries TRBV7-3 and TRBJ2-1, with TRBD2 matching 9 bases. V was pared by 3 bases and J by 0 bases, with 0 bases of the junction left unmatched. CDR3 size: 15 residues. The germline V gene encodes CDR1 SGHTA and CDR2 FQGTGA. In DNA, the CDR3 is TGTGCCAGCAGCTTTAGCGGGAGCTCCTACAATGAGCAGTTCTTC. The encoded protein is CASSFSGSSYNEQFF.

This clonotype was recorded at least ten times. This rearrangement joins TRBV20-1 to TRBJ1-4; the match to TRBD1 covers 8 bases. The germline V gene has CDR1 DFQATT and CDR2 SNEGSKA (reference sequence). The CDR3 totals 15 residues. V shed 1 base, J shed 1 base, and the junction held 2 bases outside the gene matches. In nucleotides, the CDR3 is TGCAGTGCTAGAGTCAGGGGGCTAACTAATGAAAAACTGTTTTTT. This gives the protein CSARVRGLTNEKLFF.

The V and J genes are TRBV11-2 and TRBJ2-3; 9 bases align to TRBD2. CDR1 is SGHAT and CDR2 is FQNNGV in the germline V gene. V shed 8 bases and J 4 bases; nucleotides not matched to a gene: 7. The CDR3 extends over 14 amino acids. CDR3 coding DNA: TGTGCCAGCCTACCAAGACTAGCGGCAGATACGCAGTATTTT. It codes for CASLPRLAADTQYF. The complete variable domain, with remaining parts taken from reference TRBV11-2 and TRBJ2-3, reads EAGVAQSPRYKIIEKRQSVAFWCNPISGHATLYWYQQILGQGPKLLIQFQNNGVVDDSQLPKDRFSAERLKGVDSTLKIQPAKLEDSAVYLCASLPRLAADTQYFGPGTRLTVL.

In DNA, the CDR3 is TGTGCCAGCAGTGTTCCAGTGAGCGATACGCAGTATTTT. Encoded protein: CASSVPVSDTQYF. The chain links TRBV25-1 to TRBJ2-3; the D is unclear. This CDR3 comprises 13 residues. The germline V gene encodes CDR1 MGHDK and CDR2 SYGVNS. Trimming removed 4 bases at V and 6 bases at J, with 11 bases between.

This clonotype was counted many times. The CDR3 region is CSVEWGTDTQYF. The CDR3 DNA reads TGCAGCGTTGAATGGGGTACAGATACGCAGTATTTT. This chain uses TRBV29-1 with TRBJ2-3, with D unclear. Trimming pared 2 bases from V and 3 bases from J, leaving 6 bases between. The CDR3 contains 12 residues. CDR1 and CDR2 from the germline V gene are SQVTM and ANQGSEA.

The sample holds a few counts of this clonotype. The genes are TRBV6-4 and TRBJ2-3; 10 nucleotides agree with TRBD1. The germline CDR1 and CDR2 sequences are MRHNA and SNTAGT. V trimming: 2 bases; J trimming: 4 bases; junction bases outside the gene matches: 0. CDR3 size: 14 residues. For the CDR3, the DNA is TGTGCCAGCAGTGACGGACAGGGGGCAGATACGCAGTATTTT. Encoded protein: CASSDGQGADTQYF.

The rearrangement joins TRBV20-1 to TRBJ2-7, with 12 nucleotides matching TRBD1. CDR3 length: 13 residues. The germline gives CDR1 DFQATT, CDR2 SNEGSKA (reference sequence). The CDR3 is CSAAGTGGREQYF. In DNA form, the CDR3 reads TGCAGCGCTGCGGGGACAGGGGGCCGGGAGCAGTACTTC.

The chain couples TRBV5-1 to TRBJ2-1; D ambiguous. The V end was cut by 0 bases, the J end by 10 bases, with 11 bases between. The CDR3 length is 13 residues. CDR1 and CDR2 from the germline V gene are SGHRS and YFSETQ. The CDR3 DNA is TGCGCCAGCAGCTTGGTCCCGGTCGGGGAGCAGTTCTTC. Protein product: CASSLVPVGEQFF. The full variable domain, rest sourced from reference TRBV5-1 and TRBJ2-1, is KAGVTQTPRYLIKTRGQQVTLSCSPISGHRSVSWYQQTPGQGLQFLFEYFSETQRNKGNFPGRFSGRQFSNSRSEMNVSTLELGDSALYLCASSLVPVGEQFFGPGTRLTVL.

V usage is TRBV4-2 and J usage is TRBJ1-1; 11 positions match TRBD1. The V and J ends lost 4 bases and 3 bases, in that order; junction bases with no gene match: 4. The germline CDR1 and CDR2 sequences are LGHNA and YNFKEQ. The CDR3 loop spans 15 amino acids. The CDR3 reads CASSPGQGAYTEAFF. CDR3 DNA sequence: TGTGCCAGCAGCCCAGGACAGGGGGCGTACACTGAAGCTTTCTTT.

The chain employs TRBV12-3 or TRBV12-4 and TRBJ1-5; TRBD1 agrees at 10 bases. The ends lost 5 bases at V and 2 bases at J; junction bases unmatched: 6. The CDR3 contains 16 residues. CDR3 in DNA: TGTGCCAGCAGTGCCGGGACAGGGGTAGGCAATCAGCCCCAGCATTTT. Its translation is CASSAGTGVGNQPQHF.

The V gene is TRBV7-8, the J gene TRBJ1-2; 10 bases match TRBD1. V dropped 5 bases and J dropped 7; count of bases not matched to a gene: 7. Per germline, CDR1 SGHVS and CDR2 FQNEAQ. CDR3 length: 14 amino acids. This CDR3 reads CASSTVDRGLGYTF. The CDR3 nucleotides read TGTGCCAGCAGCACCGTTGACAGGGGGCTTGGCTACACCTTC.

This clonotype showed up just a few times. The CDR3 DNA follows: TGTGCCAGCAGCCCGGGACATTCTGGGGCCTACGAGCAGTACTTC. Translating gives CASSPGHSGAYEQYF. The chain uses TRBV2 and TRBJ2-7; tentatively, D is TRBD1 (6 bases). This CDR3 has 15 amino acids. Trimming left V 6 bases short and J 2 bases short, with 17 bases between. Germline V gene lookup returns CDR1 SNHLY and CDR2 FYNNEI. The full variable domain, with the rest looked up from reference TRBV2 and TRBJ2-7, is EPEVTQTPSHQVTQMGQEVILRCVPISNHLYFYWYRQILGQKVEFLVSFYNNEISEKSEIFDDQFSVERPDGSNFTLKIRSTKLEDSAMYFCASSPGHSGAYEQYFGPGTRLTVT.

This clonotype was recorded a few times. The rearrangement joins TRBV27 to TRBJ1-1; D is perhaps TRBD1 (6 bases). The germline V gene has CDR1 MNHEY and CDR2 SMNVEV (reference sequence). V dropped 7 bases and J dropped 1 base, with 13 bases sitting between them. The CDR3 is made up of 14 amino acids. The CDR3 here is CASMAGTKNTEAFF. DNA for the CDR3: TGTGCCAGCATGGCAGGGACAAAGAACACTGAAGCTTTCTTT.

The chain recombines TRBV6-6 with TRBJ2-3, with 9 nucleotides matching TRBD2. V lost 2 bases and J lost 5; bases outside the gene matches: 5. The CDR3 is 15 residues long. The germline CDR1 and CDR2 sequences are MNHNY and SVGAGI (reference sequence). CDR3 bases: TGTGCCAGCAGTTACGGCGGGGGGGCGGGAGATACGCAGTATTTT. Its translation: CASSYGGGAGDTQYF.

The rearrangement links TRBV9 to TRBJ2-2; TRBD1 or TRBD2 may be the D gene (5 bases each). The ends were cut back, 0 bases at V and 6 bases at J, with 12 bases in the middle. The CDR3 spans 15 residues. Germline-derived CDR1 and CDR2 are SGDLS and YYNGEE. This chain's CDR3 is CASSVAGTSSGELFF. For the CDR3, the DNA is TGTGCCAGCAGCGTAGCTGGGACCTCTTCCGGGGAGCTGTTTTTT.

Only a few counts were recorded for this clonotype. The CDR3 reads CASSQAGTGGVEQYF. In DNA, the CDR3 is TGTGCCAGCAGCCAAGCCGGGACAGGGGGCGTGGAGCAGTACTTC. The rearrangement uses TRBV14 and TRBJ2-7; TRBD1 matches at 12 bases. The ends lost 1 base at V and 7 bases at J; junction bases unmatched: 5. The CDR3 has 15 residues. Germline lookup yields CDR1 SGHDN and CDR2 FVKESK.